This is a list of T cell receptor beta chains from one sample in a study of blood T cells in healthy people across ages. One entry per CDR3 protein, called by TCRdb with MiXCR from the 5' RACE reads. Of hundreds of thousands of distinct CDR3 sequences in the sample, about 56% were seen once. The sequencing input was blood. These receptors were collected from a man aged 35 to 55 in good health. Each CDR3 is given with its conserved first and last residue. D genes are given only for firm matches. The size field is filled for only some rows; it gives once, few, many or a size class.

size: NA; V: TRBV12-3/TRBV12-4; D: NA; J: TRBJ1-2; CDR3: CASSGQLNYGYTF; DNA: TGTGCCAGCAGTGGACAGTTAAACTATGGCTACACCTTC
size: NA; V: TRBV7-2; D: NA; J: TRBJ1-2; CDR3: CASSLAQQRGYTF; DNA: TGTGCCAGCAGCTTAGCGCAACAGCGAGGCTACACCTTC
size: NA; V: TRBV9; D: NA; J: TRBJ2-1; CDR3: CASSVARGPYNEQFF; DNA: TGTGCCAGCAGCGTAGCTCGGGGACCCTACAATGAGCAGTTCTTC
size: NA; V: TRBV6-1; D: TRBD1; J: TRBJ2-6; CDR3: CASSRTGEASGANVLTF; DNA: TGTGCCAGCAGTAGGACAGGGGAGGCCTCTGGGGCCAACGTCCTGACTTTC
size: NA; V: TRBV7-3; D: NA; J: TRBJ2-7; CDR3: CASSLTGALRDEQYF; DNA: TGTGCCAGCAGCTTGACCGGGGCCCTCCGGGACGAGCAGTACTTC
size: NA; V: TRBV2; D: NA; J: TRBJ2-3; CDR3: CASKFGRGATDTQYF; DNA: TGTGCCAGCAAATTCGGGCGGGGAGCCACAGACACGCAGTATTTT
size: NA; V: TRBV6-5; D: NA; J: TRBJ2-5; CDR3: CASSYADNEQYF; DNA: TGTGCCAGCAGTTATGCGGACAATGAGCAGTACTTC
size: NA; V: TRBV25-1; D: NA; J: TRBJ1-5; CDR3: CASSERQLWYSNQPQHF; DNA: TGTGCCAGCAGTGAAAGGCAGCTTTGGTATAGCAATCAGCCCCAGCATTTT
size: NA; V: TRBV10-3; D: NA; J: TRBJ2-2; CDR3: CAISESLLGSTGELFF; DNA: TGTGCCATCAGTGAGTCGCTCTTGGGGTCCACCGGGGAGCTGTTTTTT
size: NA; V: TRBV3-1; D: NA; J: TRBJ2-3; CDR3: CASSLRLARDTQYF; DNA: TGTGCCAGCAGCCTACGGCTAGCTAGAGATACGCAGTATTTT
size: NA; V: TRBV24-1; D: TRBD2; J: TRBJ2-7; CDR3: CATSDPEERGSYEQYF; DNA: TGTGCCACCAGTGATCCTGAGGAGCGGGGGAGCTACGAGCAGTACTTC
size: NA; V: TRBV21-1; D: NA; J: TRBJ2-1; CDR3: CASVKTSETNEQFF; DNA: TGTGCCAGCGTCAAGACTAGCGAGACCAATGAGCAGTTCTTC
size: NA; V: TRBV5-1; D: NA; J: TRBJ2-3; CDR3: CASRSTGTGTSQPTDTQYF; DNA: TGCGCCAGCAGGTCCACCGGGACAGGGACTAGTCAGCCCACAGATACGCAGTATTTT
size: NA; V: TRBV2; D: NA; J: TRBJ2-7; CDR3: CASSADPRNEQYF; DNA: TGTGCCAGCAGTGCGGACCCTCGGAACGAGCAGTACTTC
size: NA; V: TRBV28; D: NA; J: TRBJ1-2; CDR3: CASSPNGGKGYTF; DNA: TGTGCCAGCAGCCCGAATGGTGGGAAAGGCTACACCTTC
size: few; V: TRBV30; D: NA; J: TRBJ2-5; CDR3: CAWSSYGGQETQYF; DNA: TGTGCCTGGAGTTCCTATGGTGGACAAGAGACCCAGTACTTC
size: NA; V: TRBV20-1; D: TRBD1; J: TRBJ2-7; CDR3: CSARDLGQGIYEQYF; DNA: TGCAGTGCTAGAGATCTTGGACAGGGGATCTACGAGCAGTACTTC
size: NA; V: TRBV20-1; D: NA; J: TRBJ2-7; CDR3: CSAVIQGYSYEQYF; DNA: TGCAGTGCTGTAATTCAGGGATACTCCTACGAGCAGTACTTC